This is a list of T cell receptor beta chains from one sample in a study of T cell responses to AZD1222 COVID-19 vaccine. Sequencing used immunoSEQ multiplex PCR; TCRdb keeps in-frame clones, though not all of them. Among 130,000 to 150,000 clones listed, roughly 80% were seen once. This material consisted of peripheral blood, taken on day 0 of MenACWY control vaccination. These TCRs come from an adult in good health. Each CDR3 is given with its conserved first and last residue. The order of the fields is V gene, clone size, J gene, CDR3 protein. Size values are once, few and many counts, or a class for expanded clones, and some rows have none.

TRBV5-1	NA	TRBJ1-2	CASSPEGQGYGYTF
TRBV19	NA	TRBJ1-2	CASSPGQGPRGYTF
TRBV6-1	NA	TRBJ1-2	CASSEIGNGYTF
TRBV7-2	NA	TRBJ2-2	CASTPGQGGYGELFF
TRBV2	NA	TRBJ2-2	CASSTGGNTGELFF
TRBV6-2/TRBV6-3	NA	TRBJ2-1	CASSYTGQGWTYYNEQFF
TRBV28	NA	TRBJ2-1	CASSSGGSYNEQFF
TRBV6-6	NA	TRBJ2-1	CASSYSTARAYNEQFF
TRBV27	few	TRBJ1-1	CASSGAQANTEAFF
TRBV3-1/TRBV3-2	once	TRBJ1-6	CASSQEFRVNNSPLHF
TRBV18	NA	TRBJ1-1	CASSPPQRERTEAFF
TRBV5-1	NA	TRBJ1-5	CASSPGVGGNQPQHF
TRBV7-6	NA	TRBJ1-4	CASSAYQGSNEKLFF
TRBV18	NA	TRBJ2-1	CASSTSGGVNEQFF
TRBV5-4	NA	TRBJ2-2	CASSLRGGLGGELFF
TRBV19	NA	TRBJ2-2	CASGTLNTGELFF
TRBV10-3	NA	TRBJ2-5	CATARRLAGEKLQETQYF
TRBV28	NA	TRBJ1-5	CASLRAGKGPQHF
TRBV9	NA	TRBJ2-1	CASSVAAGVPNEQFF
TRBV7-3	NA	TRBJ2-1	CASSLRGAGEQFF
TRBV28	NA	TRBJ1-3	CATYTDGAGNTIYF
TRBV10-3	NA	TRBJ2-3	CAISEYTFGTQYF
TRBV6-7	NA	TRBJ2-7	CASSYSGRRHSYEQYF
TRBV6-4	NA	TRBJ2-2	CASSDGNTGELFF
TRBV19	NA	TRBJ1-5	CASNRGLGQPQHF
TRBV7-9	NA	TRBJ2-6	CASSNPGANVLTF
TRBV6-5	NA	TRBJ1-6	CASSPRAALHF
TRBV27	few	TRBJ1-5	CASSPDPNQPQHF
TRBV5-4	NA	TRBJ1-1	CASSLGDTEAFF
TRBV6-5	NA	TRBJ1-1	CATKAQGMVNTEAFF
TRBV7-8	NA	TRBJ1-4	CASSFATGSEKLFF
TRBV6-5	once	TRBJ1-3	CASSYDGRGAEAIYF
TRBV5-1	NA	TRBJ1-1	CASSGTGGLTEAFF
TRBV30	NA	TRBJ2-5	CAWRGTGEETQYF
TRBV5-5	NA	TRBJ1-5	CASSRTDSNQPQHF
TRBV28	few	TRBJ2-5	CASSPLAIQETQYF
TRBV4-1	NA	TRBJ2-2	CASGGLGTGELFF
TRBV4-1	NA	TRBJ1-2	CASSQGRTGGDYGYTF